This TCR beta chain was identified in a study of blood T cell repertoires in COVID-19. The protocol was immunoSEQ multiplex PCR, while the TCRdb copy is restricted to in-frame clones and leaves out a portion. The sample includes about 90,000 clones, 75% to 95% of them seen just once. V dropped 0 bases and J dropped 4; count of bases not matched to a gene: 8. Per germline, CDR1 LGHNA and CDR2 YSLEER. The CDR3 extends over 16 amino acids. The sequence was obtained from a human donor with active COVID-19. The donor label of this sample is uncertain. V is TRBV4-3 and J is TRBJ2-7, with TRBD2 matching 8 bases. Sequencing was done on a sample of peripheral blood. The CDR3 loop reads CASSQDLAGGNYEQYF. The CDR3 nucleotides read TGCGCCAGCAGCCAAGACCTAGCGGGTGGGAATTACGAGCAGTACTTC.